The sequence of this T cell receptor beta chain was determined in a study of blood T cell repertoires in COVID-19. As for the study in general: Spain, Italy and the United States supplied samples that represented acute and convalescent COVID-19. The cDNA or gDNA used as material had been derived from T cells, B-cell-depleted T cells, or PBMCs.

Authors' analysis steps: Amplification of reference gene primers was used by the study to estimate nucleated cell counts. Sequencing used immunoSEQ multiplex PCR; TCRdb keeps in-frame clones, though not all of them. Clonal size and the V and J genes are those of that table, whereas D and trimming came from the DNA. The repertoire consists of approximately 260,000 clones, with 70% to 90% occurring once and the leading ten covering 8% to 13%. CDR1 is KGHSH, CDR2 LQKENI, per germline. J gave up 7 bases and V 3 bases, and 4 bases lay outside the gene matches. This CDR3 spans 14 amino acids. The rearrangement joins TRBV18 to TRBJ1-4, with 8 bases identical to TRBD1. The specimen sequenced was peripheral blood. The TCR comes from a woman between 70 and 85 years old with acute or convalescent COVID-19. CDR3 region: CASSPQGAGEKLFF. CDR3 nucleotides: TGTGCCAGCTCACCTCAGGGGGCCGGTGAAAAACTGTTTTTT.